The text below deals with one T cell receptor (beta chain). In replicate PCRs of sorted subsets, roughly 210 ng DNA, about 30,000 T cell genomes, was used. Clones were read by immunoSEQ multiplex PCR, and TCRdb kept only the in-frame ones, dropping some. Of under 1,900,000 clones listed, about 98.5% are singletons. This record comes from a study of shared clonotypes between healthy human individuals. Study in general: Researchers drew samples from a couple of women and three men aged 18 to 49. The study used three CD4 naive, three CD4 memory, two CD8 naive and one CD8 memory plate per donor.

The ends lost 2 bases at V and 2 bases at J; junction bases unmatched: 9. The CDR3 totals 17 residues. Germline assignment: CDR1 KGHSH and CDR2 LQKENI. The J gene is TRBJ2-7, the V gene TRBV18; 10 nucleotides align to TRBD2. This clonotype originated in a man aged 25 to 40 in good health. The sequencing sample was made of naive CD4+ T cells sorted from blood. Subset reported: CD45RA+ positively selected. CDR3 in DNA: TGTGCCAGCTCACCAGAAACTTTGGGACTAGCGACCTACGAGCAGTACTTC. Protein: CASSPETLGLATYEQYF.